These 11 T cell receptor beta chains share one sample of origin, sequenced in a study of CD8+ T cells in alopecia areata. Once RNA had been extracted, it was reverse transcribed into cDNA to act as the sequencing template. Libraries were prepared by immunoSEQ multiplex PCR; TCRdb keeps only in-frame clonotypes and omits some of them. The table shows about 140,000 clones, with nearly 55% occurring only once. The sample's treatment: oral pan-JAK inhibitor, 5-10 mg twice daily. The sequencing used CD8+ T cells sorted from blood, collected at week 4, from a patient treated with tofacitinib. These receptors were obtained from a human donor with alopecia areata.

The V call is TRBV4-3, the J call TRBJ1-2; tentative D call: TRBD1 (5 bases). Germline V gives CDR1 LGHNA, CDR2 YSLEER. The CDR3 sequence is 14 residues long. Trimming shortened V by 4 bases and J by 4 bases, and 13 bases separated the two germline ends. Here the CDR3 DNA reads TGCGCCAGCAGCCCCTACGGGACGGTCTATGGCTACACCTTC. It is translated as CASSPYGTVYGYTF.

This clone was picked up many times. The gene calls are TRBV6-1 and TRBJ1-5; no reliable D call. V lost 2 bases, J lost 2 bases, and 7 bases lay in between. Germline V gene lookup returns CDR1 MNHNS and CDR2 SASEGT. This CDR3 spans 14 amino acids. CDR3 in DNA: TGTGCCAGCAGTGAACACGGGGGCAATCAGCCCCAGCATTTT. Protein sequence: CASSEHGGNQPQHF.

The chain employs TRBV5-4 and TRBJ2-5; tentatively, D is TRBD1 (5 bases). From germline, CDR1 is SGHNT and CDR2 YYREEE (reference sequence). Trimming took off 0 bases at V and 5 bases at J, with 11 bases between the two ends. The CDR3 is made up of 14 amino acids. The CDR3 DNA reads TGTGCCAGCAGCTTGGGGCAGGGCTTGGAGACCCAGTACTTC. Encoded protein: CASSLGQGLETQYF.

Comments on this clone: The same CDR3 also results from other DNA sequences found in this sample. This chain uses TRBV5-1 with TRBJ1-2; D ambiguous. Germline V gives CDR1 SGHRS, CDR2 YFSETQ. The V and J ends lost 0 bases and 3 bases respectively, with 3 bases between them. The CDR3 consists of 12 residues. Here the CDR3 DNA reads TGCGCCAGCAGCTTGGAGGACTATGGCTACACCTTC. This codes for CASSLEDYGYTF.

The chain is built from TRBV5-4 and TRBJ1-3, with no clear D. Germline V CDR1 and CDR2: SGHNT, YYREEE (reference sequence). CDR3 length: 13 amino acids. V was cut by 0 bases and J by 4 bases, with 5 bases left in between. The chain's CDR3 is CASSLDSGNTIYF. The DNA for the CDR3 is TGTGCCAGCAGCTTGGACAGCGGAAACACCATATATTTT.

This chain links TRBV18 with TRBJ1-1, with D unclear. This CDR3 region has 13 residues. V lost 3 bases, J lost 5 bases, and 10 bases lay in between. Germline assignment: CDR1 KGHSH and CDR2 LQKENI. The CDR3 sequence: CASSPGSGTEAFF. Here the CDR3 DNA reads TGTGCCAGCTCACCCGGATCGGGGACTGAAGCTTTCTTT. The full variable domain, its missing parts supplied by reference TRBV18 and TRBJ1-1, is NAGVMQNPRHLVRRRGQEARLRCSPMKGHSHVYWYRQLPEEGLKFMVYLQKENIIDESGMPKERFSAEFPKEGPSILRIQQVVRGDSAAYFCASSPGSGTEAFFGQGTRLTVV.

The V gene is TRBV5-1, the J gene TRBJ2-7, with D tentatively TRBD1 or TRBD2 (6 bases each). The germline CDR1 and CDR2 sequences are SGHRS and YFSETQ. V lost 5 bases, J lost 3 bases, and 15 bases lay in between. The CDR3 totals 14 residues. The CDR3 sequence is CASRTAGEDYEQYF. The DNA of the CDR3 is TGCGCCAGCAGGACTGCAGGGGAGGACTACGAGCAGTACTTC.

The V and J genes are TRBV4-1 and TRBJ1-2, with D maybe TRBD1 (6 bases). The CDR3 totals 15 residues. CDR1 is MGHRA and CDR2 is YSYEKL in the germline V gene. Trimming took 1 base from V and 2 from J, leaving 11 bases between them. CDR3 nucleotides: TGCGCCAGCAGCCAAGTGATTCAGGGGAACTATGGCTACACCTTC. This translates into CASSQVIQGNYGYTF.

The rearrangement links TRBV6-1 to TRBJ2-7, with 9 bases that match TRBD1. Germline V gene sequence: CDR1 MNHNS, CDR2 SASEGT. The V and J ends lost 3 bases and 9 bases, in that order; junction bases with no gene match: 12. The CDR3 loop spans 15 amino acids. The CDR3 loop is CASSDLDRGLLGQYF. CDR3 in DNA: TGTGCCAGCAGTGATCTGGACAGGGGTCTGCTCGGGCAGTACTTC.

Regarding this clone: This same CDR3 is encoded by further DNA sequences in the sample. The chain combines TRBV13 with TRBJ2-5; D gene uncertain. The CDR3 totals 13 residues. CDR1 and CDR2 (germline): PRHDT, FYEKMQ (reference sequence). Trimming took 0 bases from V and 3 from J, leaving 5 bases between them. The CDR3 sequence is CASSLGREETQYF. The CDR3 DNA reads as TGTGCCAGCAGCTTAGGCCGGGAAGAGACCCAGTACTTC.

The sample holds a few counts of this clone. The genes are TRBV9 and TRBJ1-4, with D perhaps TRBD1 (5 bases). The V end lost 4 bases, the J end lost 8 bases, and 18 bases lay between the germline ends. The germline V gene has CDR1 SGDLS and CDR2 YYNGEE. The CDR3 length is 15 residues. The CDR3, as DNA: TGTGCCAGCAGCCCTGGGACTTCTAGGAGCGAAAAACTGTTTTTT. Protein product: CASSPGTSRSEKLFF.